This entry lists 32 T cell receptor beta chains sequenced from one sample in a study of blood T cell repertoires in COVID-19. The method was immunoSEQ multiplex PCR; TCRdb's version includes in-frame clones alone and lacks a portion of them. The sample shows 90,000 to 100,000 clones, roughly 86% of them seen only once. The sequenced material came from peripheral blood. These receptors were taken from a middle-aged man with acute or convalescent COVID-19.

The chain employs TRBV10-3 and TRBJ2-7; TRBD2 aligns across 12 bases. The CDR3 is 12 residues long. The germline CDR1 and CDR2 sequences are ENHRY and SYGVKD. Unmatched junction bases numbered 1, after V lost 7 bases and J lost 6 bases. As DNA, the CDR3 is TGTGCCATCAAGACTAGCGGGGGCGAGCAGTACTTC. This sequence encodes CAIKTSGGEQYF.

V is TRBV7-9 and J is TRBJ2-1, with D unresolved. CDR3 length equals 12 residues. Germline V gene data show CDR1 as SEHNR and CDR2 as FQNEAQ (reference sequence). Trimming took off 0 bases at V and 14 bases at J, with 11 bases between the two ends. This CDR3 is CASSLAPEPEFF. As DNA, the CDR3 is TGTGCCAGCAGCTTAGCCCCCGAGCCGGAGTTCTTC.

V and J are TRBV30 and TRBJ1-2, with 8 bases matching TRBD1. Unmatched junction bases numbered 6, after V lost 3 bases and J lost 6 bases. CDR1 and CDR2 (germline): GTSNPN, SVGIG (reference sequence). The CDR3 covers 13 residues. CDR3: CAWSLGQGDGYTF. The CDR3, as DNA: TGTGCCTGGAGCCTCGGACAGGGCGATGGCTACACCTTC.

The chain links TRBV5-4 to TRBJ1-4, with D possibly TRBD1 on 5 matching bases. Germline V lookup: CDR1 SGHNT, CDR2 YYREEE (reference sequence). The CDR3 runs 16 residues. V was cut by 3 bases and J by 5 bases, with 17 bases left in between. CDR3 in DNA: TGTGCCAGCAGCTCGGCTCCCGGGGGGGAAAATGAAAAACTGTTTTTT. Protein: CASSSAPGGENEKLFF.

The gene calls are TRBV19 and TRBJ1-2; unclear D gene. The V end was cut by 3 bases, the J end by 5 bases, with 13 bases between. In germline, CDR1 is LNHDA, CDR2 SQIVND (reference sequence). The CDR3 is 14 amino acids. The CDR3 loop is CASSITPGRYGYTF. The CDR3 DNA is TGTGCCAGTAGTATCACTCCGGGGAGGTATGGCTACACCTTC.

The rearrangement uses TRBV6-1 and TRBJ1-4; D unresolved. Trimming left V 2 bases short and J 5 bases short, with 9 bases between. This CDR3 spans 14 amino acids. CDR1 is MNHNS and CDR2 is SASEGT in the germline V gene. The CDR3 region is CASSEWSTNEKLFF. For the CDR3, the DNA is TGTGCCAGCAGTGAATGGAGTACCAATGAAAAACTGTTTTTT.

The chain combines TRBV19 with TRBJ2-3; unclear D gene. The germline gives CDR1 LNHDA, CDR2 SQIVND (reference sequence). The CDR3 has 14 amino acids. V was shortened by 0 bases and J by 1 base, with 5 bases between the two germline ends. CDR3 sequence reads: CASSIDLRTDTQYF. For the CDR3, the DNA is TGTGCCAGTAGTATAGATCTACGCACAGATACGCAGTATTTT.

The rearrangement uses TRBV11-2 and TRBJ1-2; TRBD1 aligns across 7 bases. The CDR3 is 13 amino acids. CDR1 is SGHAT and CDR2 is FQNNGV in the germline V gene. V was clipped by 2 bases and J by 5 bases; unmatched bases: 2. The CDR3 reads CASSLPTGYGYTF. DNA of the CDR3: TGTGCCAGCAGCTTACCGACAGGGTATGGCTACACCTTC.

The chain has TRBV5-8 and TRBJ2-7; 7 bases fit TRBD2. This CDR3 is built from 13 residues. The germline V gene has CDR1 SGHTS and CDR2 YDEGEE. V trimming: 4 bases; J trimming: 2 bases; junction bases outside the gene matches: 3. CDR3: CASSRDYTYEQYF. The CDR3, as DNA: TGTGCCAGCAGCCGGGACTACACCTACGAGCAGTACTTC.

The chain has TRBV7-9 and TRBJ1-1; 9 bases fit TRBD1. Looked up from germline, CDR1 is SEHNR and CDR2 is FQNEAQ (reference sequence). Germline trimming cut 6 bases from V and 1 base from J; bases unmatched to any gene: 9. The CDR3 contains 16 residues. The CDR3 DNA reads as TGTGCCAGCAGTTCGGGACAGGGTTCATGGAACACTGAAGCTTTCTTT. As protein: CASSSGQGSWNTEAFF.

The V gene is TRBV5-1, the J gene TRBJ1-1; 8 nucleotides agree with TRBD1. V was clipped by 3 bases and J by 1 base; unmatched bases: 5. Germline CDR1 and CDR2: SGHRS and YFSETQ. The CDR3 loop spans 15 amino acids. The CDR3 loop is CASSSTGGENTEAFF. The DNA for the CDR3 is TGCGCCAGCAGCTCCACAGGGGGTGAGAACACTGAAGCTTTCTTT.

The chain joins TRBV9 to TRBJ2-1; a possible D gene is TRBD2 (5 bases). Deletions cut 4 bases from V and 15 bases from J, with 17 bases between. Germline V CDR1 and CDR2: SGDLS, YYNGEE. The length of the CDR3 is 12 residues. This CDR3 is CASSQEGGEGFF. Here the CDR3 DNA reads TGTGCCAGCAGCCAAGAGGGCGGAGAGGGGTTCTTC. The variable domain in full, with the rest retrieved from reference TRBV9 and TRBJ2-1, is DSGVTQTPKHLITATGQRVTLRCSPRSGDLSVYWYQQSLDQGLQFLIQYYNGEERAKGNILERFSAQQFPDLHSELNLSSLELGDSALYFCASSQEGGEGFFGPGTRLTVL.

The chain is built from TRBV3-1 (or the pseudogene TRBV3-2) and TRBJ1-2; the match to TRBD1 covers 10 bases. Germline lookup yields CDR1 LGHDT and CDR2 YNNKEL (reference sequence). This CDR3 has 14 amino acids. The V gene end was trimmed by 5 bases and the J gene end by 5 bases; junction bases not matched to a gene: 5. CDR3 DNA: TGTGCCAGCAGCTCGGGACAGGGGATATATGGCTACACCTTC. This translates into CASSSGQGIYGYTF.

V gene TRBV20-1 combines with J gene TRBJ1-1; a possible D gene is TRBD1 (5 bases). Looked up from germline, CDR1 is DFQATT and CDR2 is SNEGSKA (reference sequence). The CDR3 runs to 11 residues. The CDR3 DNA reads TGCTCAGGGTCGCAATGGACTGAAGCTTTCTTT. Its translation is CSGSQWTEAFF.

Here the CDR3 reads CASSEWQGRPDTQYF. The CDR3 DNA reads as TGTGCCAGCAGTGAGTGGCAGGGTAGGCCAGATACGCAGTATTTT. The chain combines TRBV2 with TRBJ2-3; perhaps TRBD1 as D (5 bases). The V and J ends lost 3 bases and 4 bases respectively, with 14 bases between them. This CDR3 has 15 amino acids. The germline V gene encodes CDR1 SNHLY and CDR2 FYNNEI.

The gene calls are TRBV11-2 and TRBJ2-5; no clear D. The CDR3 consists of 15 residues. CDR1 SGHAT and CDR2 FQNNGV come from the germline V gene. The V and J ends lost 1 base and 2 bases respectively, with 11 bases between them. CDR3 amino acids: CASSLGVEEQETQYF. In DNA form, the CDR3 reads TGTGCCAGCAGCTTAGGGGTTGAGGAGCAAGAGACCCAGTACTTC.

This clone has only one observation. J is TRBJ1-5 and V is TRBV6-5, with 7 bases that match TRBD1. The CDR3 has 14 residues. Germline V CDR1 and CDR2: MNHEY, SVGAGI. After removal of 7 bases from V and 3 bases from J, the junction contained 6 bases not matched to a gene. DNA of the CDR3: TGTGCCAGCACCGACAGGGCTAACAATCAGCCCCAGCATTTT. Its protein is CASTDRANNQPQHF.

The chain joins TRBV28 to TRBJ2-7, with TRBD1 identical over 10 bases. Germline CDR1 and CDR2: MDHEN and SYDVKM. V trimming: 2 bases; J trimming: 2 bases; junction bases outside the gene matches: 21. The CDR3 covers 21 residues. For the CDR3, the DNA is TGTGCCAGCAGTTTAAGGACCCGCATACTGACAGGGGGCGAAGTCCCCTACGAGCAGTACTTC. Translating it yields CASSLRTRILTGGEVPYEQYF.

This chain uses TRBV7-8 with TRBJ1-1; the match to TRBD1 covers 9 bases. CDR3 length: 14 amino acids. The trim removed 4 bases at V and 5 bases at J, leaving 5 bases unmatched. Germline CDR1 reads SGHVS; CDR2 reads FQNEAQ. The CDR3, as DNA: TGTGCCAGCAGCTCTGGGACAGGGCGGACTGAAGCTTTCTTT. It is translated as CASSSGTGRTEAFF.

The chain has TRBV7-6 and TRBJ2-5; TRBD2 agrees at 7 bases. This CDR3 region has 16 residues. CDR1 and CDR2 from the germline V gene are SGHVS and FNYEAQ. With V trimmed by 1 base and J by 5 bases, 10 bases remained unmatched. The CDR3 region is CASSLVPGGQAETQYF. Written as DNA, the CDR3 is TGTGCCAGCAGCTTAGTCCCGGGAGGTCAGGCGGAGACCCAGTACTTC.

The chain has TRBV10-2 and TRBJ1-1; 7 nucleotides line up with TRBD1. V was clipped by 0 bases and J by 5 bases; unmatched bases: 6. The germline V gene encodes CDR1 WSHSY and CDR2 SAAADI. The CDR3 is made up of 15 amino acids. In nucleotides, the CDR3 is TGCGCCAGCAGTGAGTCGGTTGAGGGGGCGACTGAAGCTTTCTTT. It yields the protein CASSESVEGATEAFF.

This clone has more than one count but fewer than ten. The J gene is TRBJ2-7, the V gene TRBV5-4; a possible D gene is TRBD2 (6 bases). Per germline, CDR1 SGHNT and CDR2 YYREEE (reference sequence). The V end was cut by 0 bases, the J end by 0 bases, with 10 bases between. The CDR3 sequence is 15 residues long. This chain's CDR3 is CASSLAGGFSYEQYF. Here the CDR3 DNA reads TGTGCCAGCAGCTTGGCCGGGGGATTCTCCTACGAGCAGTACTTC.

J is TRBJ2-1 and V is TRBV29-1, with 10 bases fitting TRBD1. Per the germline V gene, CDR1 is SQVTM and CDR2 is ANQGSEA. The CDR3 contains 16 residues. Unmatched junction bases numbered 8, after V lost 2 bases and J lost 4 bases. DNA of the CDR3: TGCAGCGTTGAATTTTATGGGACAGGGGTATACAATGAGCAGTTCTTC. Translating it yields CSVEFYGTGVYNEQFF.

The rearrangement links TRBV5-5 to TRBJ2-7; TRBD2 matches at 11 bases. The CDR3 contains 15 residues. J gave up 0 bases and V 4 bases, and 3 bases lay outside the gene matches. Per the germline V gene, CDR1 is SGHKS and CDR2 is YYEKEE (reference sequence). The CDR3 DNA reads as TGTGCCAGCAGCCCGGGACTAGCGGACTCCTACGAGCAGTACTTC. Translation gives CASSPGLADSYEQYF.

The chain employs TRBV19 and TRBJ2-3; 10 bases line up with TRBD2. Germline V gene lookup returns CDR1 LNHDA and CDR2 SQIVND (reference sequence). The CDR3 is made up of 15 amino acids. V shed 7 bases, J shed 3 bases, and the junction held 7 bases outside the gene matches. The CDR3 loop is CASKDPSGGTDTQYF. The CDR3 DNA reads as TGTGCCAGTAAGGACCCTAGCGGGGGAACAGATACGCAGTATTTT.

This rearrangement joins TRBV6-6 to TRBJ1-2, with D perhaps TRBD1 (6 bases). CDR3 length: 12 residues. V was clipped by 7 bases and J by 7 bases, with 13 bases between them. Germline CDR1 reads MNHNY; CDR2 reads SVGAGI (reference sequence). CDR3 residues: CASMGADLGYTF. The CDR3 nucleotides read TGTGCCAGCATGGGGGCAGACCTTGGCTACACCTTC.

The chain joins TRBV6-5 to TRBJ1-4; 8 positions agree with TRBD1. The J segment lost 6 bases and the V segment lost 7 bases, leaving 10 bases of the junction unmatched. Germline V gene lookup returns CDR1 MNHEY and CDR2 SVGAGI. The CDR3 is made up of 15 amino acids. CDR3 in amino acids: CASKGDGQGHEKLFF. As DNA, the CDR3 is TGTGCCAGCAAGGGGGATGGACAGGGCCATGAAAAACTGTTTTTT.

This chain links TRBV5-1 with TRBJ2-7; 9 positions match TRBD1. CDR1 is SGHRS, CDR2 YFSETQ, per germline. The CDR3 extends over 15 amino acids. With 4 bases clipped from V and 7 bases from J, the junction kept 12 bases outside the gene matches. CDR3: CASSLGTGSAEEQYF. CDR3 in DNA: TGCGCCAGCAGCCTGGGGACAGGGTCGGCGGAGGAGCAGTACTTC.

The sample holds one count of this clone. The V call is TRBV7-2, the J call TRBJ1-5; possibly TRBD1 for D (6 bases). Trimming removed 5 bases at V and 7 bases at J, with 15 bases between. The germline V gene encodes CDR1 SGHTA and CDR2 FQGNSA. The CDR3 contains 14 residues. CDR3 region: CASSRAGGGQPQHF. CDR3 sequence (DNA): TGTGCCAGCAGCCGGGCGGGGGGCGGCCAGCCCCAGCATTTT.

V usage is TRBV12-3 or TRBV12-4 and J usage is TRBJ2-3, with D possibly matching TRBD1 (5 bases). The CDR3 has 13 residues. The ends were cut back, 3 bases at V and 6 bases at J, with 10 bases in the middle. CDR3 sequence (DNA): TGTGCCAGCAGTTTGGGGCATTGGGATACGCAGTATTTT. It is translated as CASSLGHWDTQYF.

This CDR3 reads CASSPGVAGSDTQYF. The CDR3 DNA reads as TGTGCCAGCTCACCCGGAGTAGCGGGGTCGGATACGCAGTATTTT. This chain uses TRBV18 with TRBJ2-3; 8 bases map to TRBD2. Germline values: CDR1 KGHSH, CDR2 LQKENI. V gave up 3 bases and J gave up 6 bases; unmatched junction bases: 8. The length of the CDR3 is 15 residues.

The V call is TRBV9, the J call TRBJ1-1; 7 nucleotides agree with TRBD1. Germline-derived CDR1 and CDR2 are SGDLS and YYNGEE. V shed 4 bases and J 7 bases; nucleotides not matched to a gene: 10. The CDR3 contains 14 residues. The CDR3 nucleotides are TGTGCCAGCAGCCCCCGAGGGGGACAGAGTGAAGCTTTCTTT. Protein: CASSPRGGQSEAFF.